The 9 T cell receptor beta chains listed next were all sequenced from one sample in a study of cytomegalovirus exposure and HLA in healthy donors. Assay used: immunoSEQ multiplex PCR; TCRdb lists only in-frame clones, some missing. The sample contains some 200,000 clones, 85% to 95% of which appear only once. Sequenced material: PBMCs. Receptors originate from a woman in her late teens or twenties in good health and CMV-seronegative.

This chain connects TRBV5-1 to TRBJ2-2, with TRBD2 identical over 12 bases. This CDR3 contains 16 residues. Germline assignment: CDR1 SGHRS and CDR2 YFSETQ. V shed 4 bases and J 5 bases; nucleotides not matched to a gene: 6. The CDR3 sequence is CASSPPGLAGTGELFF. The DNA for the CDR3 is TGCGCCAGCAGCCCACCTGGACTAGCGGGAACCGGGGAGCTGTTTTTT.

The chain carries TRBV19 and TRBJ1-1, with 8 bases aligning to TRBD1. The CDR3 is 15 residues long. After removal of 6 bases from V and 5 bases from J, the junction contained 11 bases not matched to a gene. The germline V gene encodes CDR1 LNHDA and CDR2 SQIVND (reference sequence). The DNA of the CDR3 is TGTGCCAGTAGCAACGACAGGGGAGGAGTGACTGAAGCTTTCTTT. The encoded protein is CASSNDRGGVTEAFF.

The rearrangement uses TRBV5-4 and TRBJ2-5, with 7 nucleotides matching TRBD1. The V gene end was trimmed by 2 bases and the J gene end by 4 bases; junction bases not matched to a gene: 2. Germline lookup yields CDR1 SGHNT and CDR2 YYREEE (reference sequence). This CDR3 is 13 amino acids long. The CDR3 protein is CASSLQGPETQYF. For the CDR3, the DNA is TGTGCCAGCAGCTTACAGGGGCCAGAGACCCAGTACTTC.

This chain connects TRBV5-1 to TRBJ2-7; TRBD1 matches at 11 bases. Germline-derived CDR1 and CDR2 are SGHRS and YFSETQ. Trimming at V came to 3 bases and at J to 7 bases, leaving 6 bases not matched to a gene. This CDR3 is 14 amino acids long. CDR3: CASSWGQGVWEQYF. The CDR3 DNA is TGCGCCAGCAGCTGGGGACAGGGGGTTTGGGAGCAGTACTTC.

The CDR3 spells CAWTETYSGNTIYF. The CDR3 DNA sequence: TGTGCCTGGACCGAGACATACTCTGGAAACACCATATATTTT. V is TRBV30 and J is TRBJ1-3; D is unclear. CDR1 is GTSNPN, CDR2 SVGIG, per germline (reference sequence). V was pared by 4 bases and J by 0 bases, with 10 bases between. The CDR3 consists of 14 residues.

In its sample, this clone was seen once. V and J are TRBV7-6 and TRBJ1-1; D perhaps matches TRBD1 (5 bases). The CDR3 sequence is 14 residues long. Germline V lookup: CDR1 SGHVS, CDR2 FNYEAQ. Trimming pared 2 bases from V and 5 bases from J, leaving 12 bases between. The CDR3 reads CASSLNPGMTEAFF. CDR3 nucleotides: TGTGCCAGCAGCTTAAATCCAGGGATGACTGAAGCTTTCTTT.

V gene TRBV30 combines with J gene TRBJ2-2, with 7 positions matching TRBD2. Trimming at V came to 4 bases and at J to 7 bases, leaving 12 bases not matched to a gene. The CDR3 consists of 15 residues. CDR1 and CDR2 (germline): GTSNPN, SVGIG (reference sequence). The CDR3 spells CAWNTRTRGVGELFF. In DNA, the CDR3 is TGTGCCTGGAATACCAGAACTCGGGGGGTCGGGGAGCTGTTTTTT.

The table lists this clone with a count of one. The chain joins TRBV5-4 to TRBJ2-3; no firm D call. Trimming pared 3 bases from V and 2 bases from J, leaving 13 bases between. The germline V gene encodes CDR1 SGHNT and CDR2 YYREEE (reference sequence). The CDR3 consists of 15 residues. CDR3 region: CASSSTTRFTDTQYF. The CDR3 nucleotides are TGTGCCAGCAGCTCTACGACAAGGTTCACAGATACGCAGTATTTT.

V gene TRBV19 combines with J gene TRBJ2-4; D is undetermined. CDR3 size: 15 residues. Germline values: CDR1 LNHDA, CDR2 SQIVND (reference sequence). Trimming cost V 3 bases and J 1 base, with 10 bases left between them. As DNA, the CDR3 is TGTGCCAGTAGTATTACTACTGGGGCCAAAAACATTCAGTACTTC. Amino acids: CASSITTGAKNIQYF.